This T cell receptor (beta chain) was identified during a study of OX40 agonist ivuxolimab in advanced cancers. Study as a whole: Three patients, one with hepatocellular carcinoma and two with cutaneous melanoma, responded partially. Study-level points and caveats: Relatively little clonal expansion, among the lowest observed, appeared in partial responders at 0.1-3.0 mg/kg. Doses of 0.1 to 3.0 mg/kg were accompanied by clonal expansion of CD4+ and CD8+ blood T cells by week 6.

This clone was seen only once. What it binds is unknown. Trimming cost V 6 bases and J 8 bases, with 8 bases left between them. Germline V CDR1 and CDR2: MDHEN, SYDVKM. The CDR3 has 11 amino acids. Here immunoSEQ multiplex PCR was the method, and the copy in TCRdb shows in-frame clones only, minus some. The sample has some 57,000 clones, 92% seen once. This material consisted of CD4+ or CD8+ T cells sorted from blood, taken in a trial of the OX40 agonist ivuxolimab. J is TRBJ2-1 and V is TRBV28, with no clear D. The TCR was taken from an adult with an advanced solid tumor such as melanoma, head and neck, liver or kidney cancer. This CDR3 reads CASSPSDEQFF. CDR3 DNA sequence: TGTGCCAGCAGCCCATCAGATGAGCAGTTCTTC.